Listed here are 25 T cell receptor beta chains from one sample, sequenced in a study of T-cell memory formation after mild COVID-19. TCRdb re-called the 5' RACE reads with MiXCR, one entry per CDR3 protein. The sample has roughly 130,000 distinct CDR3 sequences; over 15% are singletons. Sequences were obtained from PBMCs or a T cell subset sorted from them (not recorded which). These receptors were collected from a man in his late teens or twenties who had mild COVID-19 (a few samples of this study predate the infection). Cell type and time point are not known.

The rearrangement joins TRBV9 to TRBJ2-3; D gene uncertain. The V end was cut by 1 base, the J end by 5 bases, with 8 bases between. Germline V lookup: CDR1 SGDLS, CDR2 YYNGEE. The CDR3 covers 13 residues. The CDR3 protein is CASSVPSRDTQYF. Here the CDR3 DNA reads TGTGCCAGCAGCGTACCGAGCCGAGATACGCAGTATTTT.

The V call is TRBV7-9, the J call TRBJ2-5; either TRBD1 or TRBD2 may supply D (5 bases each). The CDR3 covers 14 residues. Germline V gene data show CDR1 as SEHNR and CDR2 as FQNEAQ (reference sequence). V lost 8 bases, J lost 1 base, and 14 bases lay in between. CDR3 in amino acids: CASWRVGRQETQYF. Written as DNA, the CDR3 is TGTGCCAGCTGGCGTGTGGGACGCCAAGAGACCCAGTACTTC.

This clonotype was seen more than once but under ten times. The DNA for the CDR3 is TGTGCCAGCAGCGTAGGGGGTAGCACTGAAGCTTTCTTT. Its translation: CASSVGGSTEAFF. This chain joins TRBV9 and TRBJ1-1; D remains ambiguous. V dropped 0 bases and J dropped 4 bases, with 7 bases sitting between them. This CDR3 region has 13 residues. Germline CDR1 reads SGDLS; CDR2 reads YYNGEE.

V usage is TRBV20-1 and J usage is TRBJ2-1; D might be TRBD2 (7 bases). Trimming removed 7 bases from V and 5 bases from J, with 21 bases in between. CDR1 is DFQATT and CDR2 is SNEGSKA in the germline V gene (reference sequence). The CDR3 contains 15 residues. The chain's CDR3 is CSVIEGGGLHNEQFF. Written as DNA, the CDR3 is TGCAGTGTTATTGAGGGGGGGGGCCTTCACAATGAGCAGTTCTTC.

This clonotype was seen only a few times. The rearrangement links TRBV7-9 to TRBJ1-2; D is ambiguous. This CDR3 is 14 amino acids long. The germline V gene encodes CDR1 SEHNR and CDR2 FQNEAQ (reference sequence). Trimming removed 5 bases from V and 8 bases from J, with 18 bases in between. In nucleotides, the CDR3 is TGTGCCAGCAGCCGGGCCGGGGTTTTCTTCGGCTACACCTTC. This gives the protein CASSRAGVFFGYTF.

The chain joins TRBV9 to TRBJ2-7; 9 bases line up with TRBD1. This CDR3 has 14 amino acids. CDR1 and CDR2 from the germline V gene are SGDLS and YYNGEE. V lost 0 bases and J lost 3; bases outside the gene matches: 1. The CDR3 coding sequence is TGTGCCAGCAGCGTAGGGGGACAGGGCTACGAGCAGTACGTC. This encodes CASSVGGQGYEQYV.

V is TRBV12-3 or TRBV12-4 and J is TRBJ1-5; unclear D gene. The ends were cut back, 5 bases at V and 1 base at J, with 9 bases in the middle. This CDR3 spans 14 amino acids. CDR3 residues: CASSPLGSNQPQHF. The CDR3 nucleotides read TGTGCCAGCAGTCCCCTTGGCAGCAATCAGCCCCAGCATTTT.

The table lists this clonotype with a few counts. This rearrangement joins TRBV6-2 or TRBV6-3 to TRBJ2-7; D uncertain. CDR1 and CDR2 (germline): MNHEY, SVGEGT. Trimming took 6 bases from V and 1 from J, leaving 22 bases between them. The CDR3 has 17 amino acids. The CDR3 here is CASRPVMESRSSYEQYF. DNA of the CDR3: TGTGCCAGCAGACCCGTCATGGAGTCGAGATCTTCCTACGAGCAGTACTTC.

This clonotype came up a few times. V is TRBV6-5 and J is TRBJ2-5; D may be TRBD1 (6 bases). This CDR3 is 16 amino acids long. Deletions cut 5 bases from V and 6 bases from J, with 22 bases between. Germline V gene sequence: CDR1 MNHEY, CDR2 SVGAGI. The CDR3 nucleotides read TGTGCCAGCAGTAATCGGGACACCCTTGGTAGAAAGACCCAGTACTTC. It specifies CASSNRDTLGRKTQYF.

This clonotype was counted at least ten times. This rearrangement joins TRBV7-2 to TRBJ2-1, with TRBD1 matching 7 bases. CDR3 length: 15 residues. V lost 2 bases, J lost 7 bases, and 8 bases stayed unmatched. Germline values: CDR1 SGHTA, CDR2 FQGNSA. CDR3 DNA sequence: TGTGCCAGCAGCTTACAGGGGGAAGTACGGAATGAGCAGTTCTTC. Translating gives CASSLQGEVRNEQFF.

This clonotype was observed a few times. CDR3 protein: CASSFRTSGSYTQYF. CDR3 nucleotide sequence: TGTGCCAGCAGTTTCCGGACTAGCGGATCTTATACGCAGTATTTT. This chain uses TRBV12-3 or TRBV12-4 with TRBJ2-3; 10 nucleotides agree with TRBD2. The CDR3 covers 15 residues. The ends lost 3 bases at V and 7 bases at J; junction bases unmatched: 7.

Written as DNA, the CDR3 is TGTGCCAGCAGTTTCTACCAAGAGACCCAGTACTTC. As protein: CASSFYQETQYF. The chain recombines TRBV6-2 or TRBV6-3 with TRBJ2-5, with unresolved D. From germline, CDR1 is MNHEY and CDR2 SVGEGT. The CDR3 consists of 12 residues. With 4 bases removed from V and 0 bases from J, the gap between germline ends came to 3 bases.

This clonotype was seen more than once but under ten times. The chain combines TRBV28 with TRBJ1-1; D possibly corresponds to TRBD1 (5 bases). The germline V gene has CDR1 MDHEN and CDR2 SYDVKM. The V end was cut by 4 bases, the J end by 1 base, with 13 bases between. The CDR3 covers 15 residues. The CDR3 nucleotides are TGTGCCAGCAGTTCGCCCGGGACCGAGAACACTGAAGCTTTCTTT. Translating it yields CASSSPGTENTEAFF. The variable domain in full, with the rest retrieved from reference TRBV28 and TRBJ1-1, is DVKVTQSSRYLVKRTGEKVFLECVQDMDHENMFWYRQDPGLGLRLIYFSYDVKMKEKGDIPEGYSVSREKKERFSLILESASTNQTSMYLCASSSPGTENTEAFFGQGTRLTVV.

The chain employs TRBV7-2 and TRBJ2-3, with D perhaps matching TRBD2 (6 bases). From germline, CDR1 is SGHTA and CDR2 FQGNSA. The V end was cut by 6 bases, the J end by 0 bases, with 13 bases between. CDR3 length: 15 amino acids. In DNA, the CDR3 is TGTGCCAGCAGGTGGGGCGGGGCTAGCACAGATACGCAGTATTTT. Protein sequence: CASRWGGASTDTQYF. The full variable domain, its missing parts supplied by reference TRBV7-2 and TRBJ2-3, is GAGVSQSPSNKVTEKGKDVELRCDPISGHTALYWYRQSLGQGLEFLIYFQGNSAPDKSGLPSDRFSAERTGGSVSTLTIQRTQQEDSAVYLCASRWGGASTDTQYFGPGTRLTVL.

This chain connects TRBV25-1 to TRBJ2-5; TRBD2 agrees at 10 bases. The CDR3 totals 15 residues. Germline V gene sequence: CDR1 MGHDK, CDR2 SYGVNS. Trimming cost V 3 bases and J 3 bases; bases outside gene matches: 4. Written as DNA, the CDR3 is TGTGCCAGCAGTGACTCCAGCGGGGGGGAAGAGACCCAGTACTTC. Residues: CASSDSSGGEETQYF.

The gene calls are TRBV18 and TRBJ2-7; 10 bases agree with TRBD1. V trimming: 4 bases; J trimming: 0 bases; junction bases outside the gene matches: 3. CDR3 length: 15 amino acids. Germline CDR1 KGHSH, CDR2 LQKENI. The DNA for the CDR3 is TGTGCCAGCTCACAGGGACAGGGGAGCTCCTACGAGCAGTACTTC. Protein: CASSQGQGSSYEQYF. Looking up the rest from reference TRBV18 and TRBJ2-7 gives the full variable domain: NAGVMQNPRHLVRRRGQEARLRCSPMKGHSHVYWYRQLPEEGLKFMVYLQKENIIDESGMPKERFSAEFPKEGPSILRIQQVVRGDSAAYFCASSQGQGSSYEQYFGPGTRLTVT.

This clonotype was recorded many times. The chain couples TRBV5-1 to TRBJ2-7, with D perhaps matching TRBD1 or TRBD2 (5 bases each). This CDR3 is built from 15 residues. Trimming took 0 bases from V and 2 from J, leaving 12 bases between them. Germline V gives CDR1 SGHRS, CDR2 YFSETQ. In nucleotides, the CDR3 is TGCGCCAGCAGCTTGGGAGGGGCGTGGGCCTACGAGCAGTACTTC. Protein: CASSLGGAWAYEQYF.

In DNA, the CDR3 is TGTGCCATCAGCCCTGGGACTTTTTCCGAGCAGTACTTC. As protein: CAISPGTFSEQYF. V is TRBV10-3 and J is TRBJ2-7, with D maybe TRBD2 (6 bases). The CDR3 sequence is 13 residues long. The V gene's germline CDR1 is ENHRY and CDR2 SYGVKD. The ends were cut back, 6 bases at V and 6 bases at J, with 15 bases in the middle.

The chain carries TRBV9 and TRBJ1-1; D not certain. There are 14 residues in the CDR3. Germline assignment: CDR1 SGDLS and CDR2 YYNGEE. V was trimmed by 5 bases and J by 0 bases, leaving 11 bases between them. CDR3 coding DNA: TGTGCCAGCAGGGGTATTGGAATGAACACTGAAGCTTTCTTT. Residues: CASRGIGMNTEAFF.

The CDR3 DNA follows: TGCGCCAGCAGCTTTCAGTCTAACACTGAAGCTTTCTTT. This gives the protein CASSFQSNTEAFF. This sequence joins TRBV5-1 and TRBJ1-1; D unclear. Germline V gene sequence: CDR1 SGHRS, CDR2 YFSETQ. The ends were cut back, 2 bases at V and 2 bases at J, with 7 bases in the middle. The CDR3 runs 13 residues.

The chain couples TRBV28 to TRBJ2-4; no clear D. CDR1 and CDR2 (germline): MDHEN, SYDVKM. V lost 7 bases, J lost 1 base, and 11 bases lay in between. This CDR3 spans 14 amino acids. In nucleotides, the CDR3 is TGTGCCAGCATTCCGGGCGGTGCCAAAAACATTCAGTACTTC. Encoded protein: CASIPGGAKNIQYF.

This clonotype was counted a few times. The V and J genes are TRBV11-1 and TRBJ2-7; weak D call: TRBD1 (5 bases). The CDR3 loop spans 13 amino acids. CDR1 SGHAT and CDR2 FQDESV come from the germline V gene (reference sequence). Trimming removed 4 bases at V and 7 bases at J, with 14 bases between. This CDR3 is CASSSLTAGEQYF. The CDR3 nucleotides read TGTGCCAGCAGCTCGTTGACAGCCGGGGAGCAGTACTTC.

This clonotype was counted only a few times. The chain carries TRBV29-1 and TRBJ2-1, with TRBD1 matching over 8 bases. Per the germline V gene, CDR1 is SQVTM and CDR2 is ANQGSEA. This CDR3 is built from 13 residues. Trimming cost V 6 bases and J 4 bases; bases outside gene matches: 5. CDR3 residues: CSVGTGEYNEQFF. DNA of the CDR3: TGCAGCGTGGGGACAGGCGAATACAATGAGCAGTTCTTC.

This chain connects TRBV7-3 to TRBJ2-3; 8 bases line up with TRBD1. CDR3 length equals 15 residues. The germline V gene has CDR1 SGHTA and CDR2 FQGTGA. The ends lost 5 bases at V and 6 bases at J; junction bases unmatched: 10. The CDR3 nucleotides are TGTGCCAGCAGCCTTAATGGACAGGGAAGGGATACGCAGTATTTT. This gives the protein CASSLNGQGRDTQYF.

The rearrangement uses TRBV7-2 and TRBJ2-3; the D gene could be TRBD1 or TRBD2 (6 bases each). This CDR3 contains 17 residues. Germline CDR1 and CDR2: SGHTA and FQGNSA. V was trimmed by 5 bases and J by 0 bases, leaving 18 bases between them. The CDR3 spells CASSRPQRGESTDTQYF. In nucleotides, the CDR3 is TGTGCCAGCAGCCGACCTCAGAGGGGGGAGAGCACAGATACGCAGTATTTT. Combining the CDR3 with reference TRBV7-2 and TRBJ2-3 gives the whole variable domain GAGVSQSPSNKVTEKGKDVELRCDPISGHTALYWYRQSLGQGLEFLIYFQGNSAPDKSGLPSDRFSAERTGGSVSTLTIQRTQQEDSAVYLCASSRPQRGESTDTQYFGPGTRLTVL.